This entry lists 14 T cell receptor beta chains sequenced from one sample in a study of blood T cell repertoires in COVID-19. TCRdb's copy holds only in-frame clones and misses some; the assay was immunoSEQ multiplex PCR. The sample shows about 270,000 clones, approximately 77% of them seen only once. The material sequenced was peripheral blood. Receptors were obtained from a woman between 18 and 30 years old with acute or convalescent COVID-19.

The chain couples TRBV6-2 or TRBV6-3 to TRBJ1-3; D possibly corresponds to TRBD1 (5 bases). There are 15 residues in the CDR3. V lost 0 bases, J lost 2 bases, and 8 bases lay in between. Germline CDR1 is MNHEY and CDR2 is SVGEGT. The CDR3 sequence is CASSYSGGAGNTIYF. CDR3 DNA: TGTGCCAGCAGTTACTCTGGAGGGGCTGGAAACACCATATATTTT.

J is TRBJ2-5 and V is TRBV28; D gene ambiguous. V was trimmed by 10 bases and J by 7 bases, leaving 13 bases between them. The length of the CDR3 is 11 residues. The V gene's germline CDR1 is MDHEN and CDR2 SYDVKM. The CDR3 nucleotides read TGTGCCACCCGGGTGGGTGGGACCCAGTACTTC. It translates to CATRVGGTQYF.

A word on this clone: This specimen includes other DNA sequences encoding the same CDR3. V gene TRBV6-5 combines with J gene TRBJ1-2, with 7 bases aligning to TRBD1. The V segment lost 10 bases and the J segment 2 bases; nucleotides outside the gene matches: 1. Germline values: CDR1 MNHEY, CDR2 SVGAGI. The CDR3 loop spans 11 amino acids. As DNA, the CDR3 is TGTGCCACGACAGGGAACTATGGCTACACCTTC. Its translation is CATTGNYGYTF.

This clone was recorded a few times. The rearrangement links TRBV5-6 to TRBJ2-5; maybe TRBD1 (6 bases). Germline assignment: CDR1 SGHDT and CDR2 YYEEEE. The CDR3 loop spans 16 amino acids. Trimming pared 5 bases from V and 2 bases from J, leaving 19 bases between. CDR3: CASRVGQRVVQETQYF. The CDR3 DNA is TGTGCCAGCAGGGTTGGACAGCGTGTCGTTCAAGAGACCCAGTACTTC.

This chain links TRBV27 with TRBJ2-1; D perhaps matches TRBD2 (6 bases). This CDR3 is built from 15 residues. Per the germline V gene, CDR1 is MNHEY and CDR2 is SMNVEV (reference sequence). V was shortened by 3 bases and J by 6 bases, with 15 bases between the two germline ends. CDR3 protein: CASSFWRESGNEQFF. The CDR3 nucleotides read TGTGCCAGCAGTTTTTGGAGGGAATCAGGCAATGAGCAGTTCTTC.

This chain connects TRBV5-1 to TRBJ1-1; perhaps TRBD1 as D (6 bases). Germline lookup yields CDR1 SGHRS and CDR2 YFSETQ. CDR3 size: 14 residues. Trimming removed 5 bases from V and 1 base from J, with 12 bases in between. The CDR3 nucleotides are TGCGCCAGCAGGGACAGACAAACGAACACTGAAGCTTTCTTT. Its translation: CASRDRQTNTEAFF.

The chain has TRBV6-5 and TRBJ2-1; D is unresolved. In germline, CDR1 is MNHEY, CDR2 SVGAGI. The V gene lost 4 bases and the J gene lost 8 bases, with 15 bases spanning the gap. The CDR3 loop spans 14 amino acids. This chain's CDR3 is CASSFPYPNDEQFF. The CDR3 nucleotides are TGTGCCAGCAGTTTCCCATATCCTAACGATGAGCAGTTCTTC.

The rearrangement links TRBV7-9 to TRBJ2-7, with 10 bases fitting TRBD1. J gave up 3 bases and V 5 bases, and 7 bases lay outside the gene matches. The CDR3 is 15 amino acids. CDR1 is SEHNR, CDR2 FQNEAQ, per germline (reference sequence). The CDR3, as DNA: TGTGCCAGCAGCCCAGGACAGGGGGTAGGCTACGAGCAGTACTTC. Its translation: CASSPGQGVGYEQYF.

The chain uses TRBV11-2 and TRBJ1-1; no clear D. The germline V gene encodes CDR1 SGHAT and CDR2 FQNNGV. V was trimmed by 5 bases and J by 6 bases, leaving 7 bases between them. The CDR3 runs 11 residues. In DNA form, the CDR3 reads TGTGCCAGCAGCCTGGGCGCTGAAGCTTTCTTT. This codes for CASSLGAEAFF.

CDR3 sequence: CASSQEPPAQALAKNIQYF. CDR3 nucleotide sequence: TGTGCCAGCAGCCAAGAACCCCCGGCCCAGGCTCTTGCCAAAAACATTCAGTACTTC. The V and J genes are TRBV3-1 (or the pseudogene TRBV3-2) and TRBJ2-4; no reliable D call. The CDR3 runs to 19 residues. Per the germline V gene, CDR1 is LGHDT and CDR2 is YNNKEL (reference sequence). The V end lost 0 bases, the J end lost 1 base, and 19 bases lay between the germline ends.

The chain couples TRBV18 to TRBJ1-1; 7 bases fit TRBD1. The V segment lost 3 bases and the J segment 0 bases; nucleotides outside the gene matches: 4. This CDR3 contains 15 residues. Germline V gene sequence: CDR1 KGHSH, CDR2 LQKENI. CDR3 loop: CASSPPGQMNTEAFF. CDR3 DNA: TGTGCCAGCTCACCTCCGGGACAGATGAACACTGAAGCTTTCTTT.

CDR3 nucleotide sequence: TGTGCCAGCAGCCAAGACGGGACAGGGACGGACAATGAGCAGTTCTTC. This encodes CASSQDGTGTDNEQFF. The chain combines TRBV3-1 (or the pseudogene TRBV3-2) with TRBJ2-1; 9 bases are shared with TRBD1. The CDR3 length is 16 residues. V was pared by 0 bases and J by 5 bases, with 5 bases of the junction left unmatched. Germline CDR1 reads LGHDT; CDR2 reads YNNKEL (reference sequence).

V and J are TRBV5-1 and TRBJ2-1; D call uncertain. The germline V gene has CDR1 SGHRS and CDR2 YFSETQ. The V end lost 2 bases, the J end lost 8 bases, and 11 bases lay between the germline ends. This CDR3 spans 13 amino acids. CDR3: CASSLIDTHEQFF. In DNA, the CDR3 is TGCGCCAGCAGCTTAATCGACACCCATGAGCAGTTCTTC. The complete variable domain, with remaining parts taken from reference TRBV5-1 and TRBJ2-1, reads KAGVTQTPRYLIKTRGQQVTLSCSPISGHRSVSWYQQTPGQGLQFLFEYFSETQRNKGNFPGRFSGRQFSNSRSEMNVSTLELGDSALYLCASSLIDTHEQFFGPGTRLTVL.

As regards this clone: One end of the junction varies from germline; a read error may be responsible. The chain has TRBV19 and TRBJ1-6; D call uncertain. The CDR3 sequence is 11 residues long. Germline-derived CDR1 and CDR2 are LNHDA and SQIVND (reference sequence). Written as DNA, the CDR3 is TGCGCTAGGTTTGGTGATTCACCCCTCCACTTT. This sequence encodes CARFGDSPLHF.